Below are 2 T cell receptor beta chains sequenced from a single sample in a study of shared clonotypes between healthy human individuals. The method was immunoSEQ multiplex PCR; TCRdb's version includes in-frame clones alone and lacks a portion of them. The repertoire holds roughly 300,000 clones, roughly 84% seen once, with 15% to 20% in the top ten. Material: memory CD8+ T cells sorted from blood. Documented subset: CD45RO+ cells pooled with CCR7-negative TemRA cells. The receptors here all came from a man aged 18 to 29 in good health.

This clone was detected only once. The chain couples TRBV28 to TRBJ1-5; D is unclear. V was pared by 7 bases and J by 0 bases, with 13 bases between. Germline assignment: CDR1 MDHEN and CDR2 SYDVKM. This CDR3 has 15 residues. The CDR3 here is CASTTGRYSNQPQHF. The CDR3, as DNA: TGTGCCAGCACCACCGGACGTTATAGCAATCAGCCCCAGCATTTT.

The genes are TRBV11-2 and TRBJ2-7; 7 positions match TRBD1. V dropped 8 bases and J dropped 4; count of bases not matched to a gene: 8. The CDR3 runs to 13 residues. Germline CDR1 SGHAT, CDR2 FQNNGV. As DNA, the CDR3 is TGTGCCAGCTCGGGACAGCTATCATACGAGCAGTACTTC. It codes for CASSGQLSYEQYF.